The 13 T cell receptor beta chains listed next were all sequenced from one sample in a study of TIL therapy for anti-PD-1-resistant metastatic lung cancer. The time point is: pre-treatment sample, taken before nivolumab and TIL therapy. Pleural nodules or supraclavicular lymph nodes made up most of the excised metastases sampled. This was the immunoSEQ v3 assay. Sequencing was performed with immunoSEQ multiplex PCR; in TCRdb, only in-frame clones are kept and a portion is missing. The repertoire includes roughly 8,000 clones, roughly four fifths of them detected once, and 6% to 9% sits in the top ten. This specimen was tumor tissue, taken at baseline. Every receptor here comes from a person between 25 and 80 years old with non-small cell lung cancer.

The rearrangement links TRBV10-1 to TRBJ2-1; the D gene is possibly TRBD2 (6 bases). CDR1 is WNHNN and CDR2 is SYGVQD in the germline V gene (reference sequence). The CDR3 is 14 amino acids. V lost 11 bases and J lost 8, with 22 bases in between. CDR3 sequence reads: CADSRSLRRDEQFF. The CDR3, as DNA: TGCGCCGACAGCAGAAGCCTGAGGAGGGATGAGCAGTTCTTC.

The genes are TRBV5-1 and TRBJ2-1; 7 bases are shared with TRBD1. The J segment lost 3 bases and the V segment lost 4 bases, leaving 13 bases of the junction unmatched. The CDR3 has 17 residues. Germline V gives CDR1 SGHRS, CDR2 YFSETQ. The chain's CDR3 is CASSPPADRPNYNEQFF. Here the CDR3 DNA reads TGCGCCAGCAGCCCCCCAGCGGACAGGCCCAACTACAATGAGCAGTTCTTC. Using reference TRBV5-1 and TRBJ2-1 for the parts outside the CDR3, the full variable domain is KAGVTQTPRYLIKTRGQQVTLSCSPISGHRSVSWYQQTPGQGLQFLFEYFSETQRNKGNFPGRFSGRQFSNSRSEMNVSTLELGDSALYLCASSPPADRPNYNEQFFGPGTRLTVL.

The gene calls are TRBV7-9 and TRBJ2-3, with D uncertain. Between the trimmed V and J ends, which lost 5 bases and 1 base, there was a span of 10 bases. CDR3 length: 14 amino acids. Germline assignment: CDR1 SEHNR and CDR2 FQNEAQ (reference sequence). The CDR3 region is CASSLDRGTDTQYF. In DNA, the CDR3 is TGTGCCAGCAGCCTGGACCGAGGCACAGATACGCAGTATTTT.

The chain employs TRBV6-5 and TRBJ2-7, with 11 positions matching TRBD1. The germline CDR1 and CDR2 sequences are MNHEY and SVGAGI. This CDR3 is 15 amino acids long. With V trimmed by 2 bases and J by 3 bases, 3 bases remained unmatched. CDR3 region: CASSYRDRGDYEQYF. CDR3 bases: TGTGCCAGCAGTTACAGGGACAGGGGGGACTACGAGCAGTACTTC.

The genes are TRBV7-8 and TRBJ2-2, with D possibly TRBD1 on 6 matching bases. The CDR3 has 17 residues. V was clipped by 5 bases and J by 5 bases, with 21 bases between them. Germline loops: CDR1 SGHVS, CDR2 FQNEAQ. The CDR3 loop reads CASSQGSDSWRTGELFF. DNA of the CDR3: TGTGCCAGCAGCCAGGGCTCGGACAGTTGGCGGACCGGGGAGCTGTTTTTT.

The chain couples TRBV29-1 to TRBJ2-2; D unclear. CDR1 and CDR2 (germline): SQVTM, ANQGSEA. This CDR3 contains 12 residues. V was trimmed by 4 bases and J by 5 bases, leaving 8 bases between them. CDR3 nucleotides: TGCAGCGTTGGGGGATTAACCGGGGAGCTGTTTTTT. Protein product: CSVGGLTGELFF.

This rearrangement joins TRBV5-6 to TRBJ2-7, with D hard to call. Deletions cut 7 bases from V and 4 bases from J, with 18 bases between. CDR3 length: 14 amino acids. Germline V gene lookup returns CDR1 SGHDT and CDR2 YYEEEE. The CDR3 DNA follows: TGTGCCAGCCTGCATGGATCAGGAGAGTACGAGCAGTACTTC. It yields the protein CASLHGSGEYEQYF.

This clone was seen a few times. This chain connects TRBV28 to TRBJ1-6; no firm D call. Trimming took off 8 bases at V and 9 bases at J, with 17 bases between the two ends. Germline loops: CDR1 MDHEN, CDR2 SYDVKM. The CDR3 totals 14 residues. CDR3 protein: CASRGPWESSPLHF. DNA for the CDR3: TGTGCCAGCCGCGGCCCCTGGGAAAGTTCACCCCTCCACTTT.

V gene TRBV5-1 combines with J gene TRBJ2-5; D is possibly TRBD1 (6 bases). CDR3 length: 14 amino acids. The germline V and J ends were trimmed by 4 bases and 1 base, with 11 bases remaining between them. In germline, CDR1 is SGHRS, CDR2 YFSETQ. This chain's CDR3 is CASSRGGIQETQYF. The DNA for the CDR3 is TGCGCCAGCAGCAGAGGGGGTATCCAAGAGACCCAGTACTTC.

The chain carries TRBV5-1 and TRBJ2-6; D gene unclear. V lost 2 bases, J lost 4 bases, and 10 bases lay in between. Germline assignment: CDR1 SGHRS and CDR2 YFSETQ. The CDR3 loop spans 15 amino acids. CDR3 amino acids: CASSFGGGGANVLTF. The CDR3 coding sequence is TGCGCCAGCAGCTTCGGTGGCGGCGGGGCCAACGTCCTGACTTTC.

The chain uses TRBV9 and TRBJ2-3, with 10 bases identical to TRBD2. The V gene's germline CDR1 is SGDLS and CDR2 YYNGEE. Trimming at V came to 3 bases and at J to 15 bases, leaving 10 bases not matched to a gene. There are 13 residues in the CDR3. CDR3 DNA sequence: TGTGCCAGCAGCGCCGGGGAGGGACTAGCGCTATATTTT. Its translation is CASSAGEGLALYF.

J is TRBJ2-1 and V is TRBV30, with TRBD2 as a possible D gene (6 bases). CDR3 length equals 15 residues. V lost 3 bases, J lost 2 bases, and 14 bases lay in between. Looked up from germline, CDR1 is GTSNPN and CDR2 is SVGIG (reference sequence). CDR3 loop: CAWRPRGTPYNEQFF. The CDR3 DNA reads TGTGCCTGGAGGCCCCGGGGGACCCCCTACAATGAGCAGTTCTTC.

In its sample, this clone is large. The chain recombines TRBV5-1 with TRBJ1-4, with TRBD1 as a possible D gene (5 bases). Germline V lookup: CDR1 SGHRS, CDR2 YFSETQ. The ends were cut back, 0 bases at V and 8 bases at J, with 11 bases in the middle. The CDR3 is 14 residues long. CDR3 sequence reads: CASSLAGGYEKLFF. The CDR3 DNA reads TGCGCCAGCAGCTTGGCCGGGGGTTACGAAAAACTGTTTTTT.